The 8 T cell receptor beta chains below were found in one sample sequenced in a study of sequential checkpoint blockade in melanoma. Treatment defined: randomized to nivolumab then ipilimumab (arm A) or the reverse (arm B). TCRdb's table, derived via immunoSEQ multiplex PCR, lists solely in-frame clones and lacks some. The sample includes approximately 23,000 clones, roughly 76% seen only once; the top ten take around 25%. This specimen was CD8+ T cells sorted from blood (inferred from file names), taken from a patient given nivolumab and ipilimumab in sequence. These receptors were taken from a human donor with melanoma.

J is TRBJ1-1 and V is TRBV19, with 7 bases lining up with TRBD1. From germline, CDR1 is LNHDA and CDR2 SQIVND (reference sequence). Losses at the gene ends were 8 bases for V and 0 bases for J; bases not matched to a gene: 9. The CDR3 is 15 residues long. The CDR3 region is CASRNRGGLNTEAFF. CDR3 bases: TGTGCCAGTCGAAACAGGGGCGGCTTGAACACTGAAGCTTTCTTT.

This rearrangement joins TRBV9 to TRBJ2-7, with 11 bases matching TRBD1. This CDR3 has 16 amino acids. Trimming took 6 bases from V and 3 from J; bases not matched to a gene: 11. Germline-derived CDR1 and CDR2 are SGDLS and YYNGEE. The CDR3 region is CASTRGGTGGFYEQYF. CDR3 in DNA: TGTGCCAGCACCCGGGGTGGGACAGGGGGTTTCTACGAGCAGTACTTC.

The chain has TRBV6-5 and TRBJ1-1, with 8 bases matching TRBD1. Per germline, CDR1 MNHEY and CDR2 SVGAGI. J was trimmed by 1 base and V by 7 bases; bases with no gene match: 8. The CDR3 contains 15 residues. The CDR3 here is CASNLRTGRNTEAFF. CDR3 DNA: TGTGCCAGCAATCTCCGGACAGGGAGGAACACTGAAGCTTTCTTT.

This chain joins TRBV2 and TRBJ2-1; D remains unclear. The length of the CDR3 is 13 residues. Germline V CDR1 and CDR2: SNHLY, FYNNEI. V lost 4 bases and J lost 3, with 7 bases in between. The CDR3 sequence is CASSVWHYNEQFF. CDR3 DNA sequence: TGTGCCAGCAGTGTATGGCACTACAATGAGCAGTTCTTC.

Details on this clone: One end of the junction does not line up with germline, which may come from a read error. This CDR3 is also generated by other DNA sequences in the sample. The chain has TRBV9 and TRBJ2-1; D is possibly TRBD2 (5 bases). Per germline, CDR1 SGDLS and CDR2 YYNGEE. The CDR3 sequence is 12 residues long. The CDR3 region is CASSVAPNEQFF. As DNA, the CDR3 is TGTGCCAGTAGCGTAGCCCCAAATGAGCAGTTCTTC.

This chain joins TRBV6-6 and TRBJ1-2, with D perhaps TRBD1 (6 bases). This CDR3 has 13 residues. Germline V lookup: CDR1 MNHNY, CDR2 SVGAGI (reference sequence). Trimming took off 6 bases at V and 9 bases at J, with 17 bases between the two ends. CDR3 sequence (DNA): TGTGCCAGCAGGGACCCGGGACAACACCGCTACACCTTC. Protein: CASRDPGQHRYTF.

The rearrangement links TRBV18 to TRBJ2-7; 9 bases match TRBD1. This CDR3 comprises 14 residues. V lost 3 bases and J lost 3; bases outside the gene matches: 3. CDR1 KGHSH and CDR2 LQKENI come from the germline V gene. In nucleotides, the CDR3 is TGTGCCAGCTCACCGGGACAGGGCTTCTACGAGCAGTACTTC. Residues: CASSPGQGFYEQYF.

This chain joins TRBV15 and TRBJ2-7; perhaps TRBD1 as D (6 bases). V was shortened by 5 bases and J by 2 bases, with 13 bases between the two germline ends. The CDR3 has 14 amino acids. CDR1 and CDR2 (germline): LNHNV, YYDKDF (reference sequence). The CDR3 coding sequence is TGTGCCACCAGCGCGCAGGGGTCTGCCTACGAGCAGTACTTC. Translation: CATSAQGSAYEQYF.